Listed below are T cell receptor beta chains from one sample, sequenced in a study of cytotoxic CD8 clonotypes in ibrutinib-treated CLL. TCRdb's table, derived via immunoSEQ multiplex PCR, lists solely in-frame clones and lacks some. This sample has 75,000 to 80,000 clones; over 80% occur once, and the top ten carry about 40%. Sequencing was performed on PBMCs, taken after 24 months of ibrutinib treatment. The receptors derive from a human donor with chronic lymphocytic leukemia. CDR3s include the opening cysteine and the closing phenylalanine or tryptophan. A D gene is named only where the DNA matches it firmly. The size of a clone is reported for some rows only, either as once, few or many, or as a class for expanded clones.

few	TRBV4-1	TRBD1	16	TRBJ2-2	CASSQGRTGDTGELFF	TGCGCCAGCAGCCAGGGACGGACAGGAGACACCGGGGAGCTGTTTTTT
NA	TRBV4-1	TRBD2	16	TRBJ2-7	CASSQYLLAGVYEQYF	TGCGCCAGCAGCCAATATCTGCTAGCGGGAGTCTACGAGCAGTACTTC
NA	TRBV6-1	NA	15	TRBJ2-7	CASSTTRVPSYEQYF	TGTGCCAGCAGCACAACCAGGGTTCCCTCCTACGAGCAGTACTTC
NA	TRBV18	TRBD1	17	TRBJ1-1	CASSLHRGEVRNTEAFF	TGTGCCAGCTCACTTCACAGGGGTGAAGTTAGGAACACTGAAGCTTTCTTT
NA	TRBV5-5	NA	15	TRBJ2-6	CASSLDGAGANVLTF	TGTGCCAGCAGCTTGGACGGGGCTGGGGCCAACGTCCTGACTTTC
NA	TRBV6-1	NA	15	TRBJ2-7	CASSESWTDPLEQYF	TGTGCCAGCAGTGAGTCCTGGACAGACCCCCTCGAGCAGTACTTC
NA	TRBV18	NA	14	TRBJ1-2	CASSPSRDNYGYTF	TGTGCCAGCTCACCCTCCCGGGACAACTATGGCTACACCTTC
NA	TRBV7-8	NA	12	TRBJ1-3	CASSLDLDTIYF	TGTGCCAGCAGCTTAGATCTGGACACCATATATTTT
NA	TRBV28	TRBD2	16	TRBJ2-3	CASSRPGLAGPGTQYF	TGTGCCAGCAGTCGTCCGGGACTAGCGGGGCCCGGGACGCAGTATTTT
NA	TRBV5-1	TRBD1	16	TRBJ2-2	CASSMVQGVFGGELFF	TGCGCCAGCAGCATGGTACAGGGGGTTTTTGGCGGGGAGCTGTTTTTT
NA	TRBV13	NA	14	TRBJ1-3	CASSLGLTGNTIYF	TGTGCCAGCAGCTTAGGTCTGACTGGAAACACCATATATTTT
NA	TRBV7-9	NA	17	TRBJ1-2	CASSLASGHVINYGYTF	TGTGCCAGCAGCTTAGCCTCAGGACACGTTATTAACTATGGCTACACCTTC
NA	TRBV19	NA	13	TRBJ1-5	CASSQTGNQPQHF	TGTGCCAGTAGCCAGACAGGCAATCAGCCCCAGCATTTT
few	TRBV10-3	NA	15	TRBJ2-3	CAIKGGAGTSGTQYF	TGTGCCATCAAGGGCGGGGCAGGGACCTCGGGTACGCAGTATTTT
NA	TRBV19	TRBD2	15	TRBJ2-3	CASSIRGGGTDTQYF	TGTGCCAGTAGTATTCGCGGGGGGGGCACAGATACGCAGTATTTT
once	TRBV4-1	TRBD2	15	TRBJ2-7	CASSLGLAPSYEQYF	TGCGCCAGCAGCCTTGGACTAGCGCCGTCCTACGAGCAGTACTTC
NA	TRBV4-1	NA	13	TRBJ1-2	CASRQIGLYGYTF	TGCGCCAGCAGGCAAATCGGGCTGTATGGCTACACCTTC
NA	TRBV2	TRBD2	13	TRBJ2-3	CASRTSGVDTQYF	TGTGCCAGCAGGACTAGCGGGGTAGATACGCAGTATTTT
few	TRBV9	NA	13	TRBJ1-5	CASSARDNQPQHF	TGTGCCAGCAGCGCCAGGGACAATCAGCCCCAGCATTTT
NA	TRBV30	NA	10	TRBJ2-3	CAWSAVGQYF	TGTGCCTGGAGTGCGGTCGGGCAGTATTTT
NA	TRBV6-1	NA	12	TRBJ2-1	CASSESFNEQFF	TGTGCCAGCAGTGAGTCTTTTAATGAGCAGTTCTTC
NA	TRBV10-3	NA	16	TRBJ2-1	CAISAVTRSSYNEQFF	TGTGCCATCAGTGCCGTGACTAGGAGCTCCTACAATGAGCAGTTCTTC
NA	TRBV10-3	NA	15	TRBJ2-7	CAISEQPGQTYEQYF	TGTGCCATCAGTGAACAGCCCGGACAGACCTACGAGCAGTACTTC
once	TRBV2	TRBD1	11	TRBJ2-7	CASQQGAKQYF	TGTGCCAGCCAACAGGGGGCAAAGCAGTACTTC
NA	TRBV5-6	NA	15	TRBJ2-2	CASSLVLGPTGELFF	TGTGCCAGCAGCTTGGTTCTGGGGCCCACCGGGGAGCTGTTTTTT
NA	TRBV28	NA	14	TRBJ2-7	CASSLIGNSYEQYF	TGTGCCAGCAGTTTAATTGGGAACTCCTACGAGCAGTACTTC
NA	TRBV10-3	TRBD1	16	TRBJ1-2	CAISEIPQGAAYGYTF	TGTGCCATCAGTGAAATACCTCAGGGGGCTGCTTATGGCTACACCTTC